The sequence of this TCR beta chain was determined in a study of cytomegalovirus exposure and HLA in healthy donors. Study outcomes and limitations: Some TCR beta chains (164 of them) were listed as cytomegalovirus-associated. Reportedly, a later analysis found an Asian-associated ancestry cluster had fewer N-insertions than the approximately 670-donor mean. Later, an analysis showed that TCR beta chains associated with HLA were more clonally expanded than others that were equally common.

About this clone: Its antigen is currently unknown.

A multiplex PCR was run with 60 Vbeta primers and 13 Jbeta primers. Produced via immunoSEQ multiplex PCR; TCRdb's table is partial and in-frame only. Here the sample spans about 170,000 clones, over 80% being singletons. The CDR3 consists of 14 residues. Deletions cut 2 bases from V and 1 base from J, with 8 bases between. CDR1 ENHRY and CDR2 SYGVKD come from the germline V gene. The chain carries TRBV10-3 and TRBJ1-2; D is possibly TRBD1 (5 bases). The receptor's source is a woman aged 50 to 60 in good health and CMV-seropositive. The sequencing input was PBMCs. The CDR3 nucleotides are TGTGCCATCAGTGAGGACAGAGTTAACTATGGCTACACCTTC. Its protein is CAISEDRVNYGYTF.